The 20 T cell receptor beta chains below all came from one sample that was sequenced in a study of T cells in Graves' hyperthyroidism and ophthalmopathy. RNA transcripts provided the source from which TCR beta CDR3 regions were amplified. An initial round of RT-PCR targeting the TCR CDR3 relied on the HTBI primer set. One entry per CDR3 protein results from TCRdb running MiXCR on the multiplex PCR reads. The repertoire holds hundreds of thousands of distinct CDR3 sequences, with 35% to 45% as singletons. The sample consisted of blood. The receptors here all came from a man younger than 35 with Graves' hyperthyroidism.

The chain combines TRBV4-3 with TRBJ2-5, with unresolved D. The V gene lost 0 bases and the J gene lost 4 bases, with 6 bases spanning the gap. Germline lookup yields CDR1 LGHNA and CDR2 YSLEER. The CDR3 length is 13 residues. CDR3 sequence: CASSQDGPETQYF. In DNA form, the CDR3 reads TGCGCCAGCAGCCAAGATGGCCCAGAGACCCAGTACTTC.

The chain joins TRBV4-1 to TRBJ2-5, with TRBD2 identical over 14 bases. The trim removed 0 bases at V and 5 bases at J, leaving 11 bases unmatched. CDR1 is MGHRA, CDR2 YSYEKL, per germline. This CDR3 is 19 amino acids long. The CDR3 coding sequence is TGCGCCAGCAGCCAAGATCTGGGACTAGCGGGAGCGGGTGAGGAGACCCAGTACTTC. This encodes CASSQDLGLAGAGEETQYF.

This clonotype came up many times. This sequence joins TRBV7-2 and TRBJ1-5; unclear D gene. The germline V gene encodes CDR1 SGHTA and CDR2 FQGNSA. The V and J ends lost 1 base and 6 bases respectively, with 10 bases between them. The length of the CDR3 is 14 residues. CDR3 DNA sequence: TGTGCCAGCAGCTTAGATGGTGACCTTCAGCCCCAGCATTTT. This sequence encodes CASSLDGDLQPQHF.

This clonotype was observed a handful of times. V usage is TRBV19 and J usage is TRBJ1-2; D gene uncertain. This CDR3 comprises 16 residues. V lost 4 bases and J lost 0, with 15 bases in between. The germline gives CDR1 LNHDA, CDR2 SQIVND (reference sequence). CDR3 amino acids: CASSTWTEAPNYGYTF. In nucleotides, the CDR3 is TGTGCCAGTAGTACTTGGACGGAGGCCCCTAACTATGGCTACACCTTC. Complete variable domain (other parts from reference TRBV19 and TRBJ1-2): DGGITQSPKYLFRKEGQNVTLSCEQNLNHDAMYWYRQDPGQGLRLIYYSQIVNDFQKGDIAEGYSVSREKKESFPLTVTSAQKNPTAFYLCASSTWTEAPNYGYTFGSGTRLTVV.

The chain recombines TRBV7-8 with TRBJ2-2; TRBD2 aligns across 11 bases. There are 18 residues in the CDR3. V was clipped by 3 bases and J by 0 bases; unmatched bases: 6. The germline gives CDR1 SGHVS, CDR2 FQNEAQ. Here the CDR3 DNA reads TGTGCCAGCAGCTTGTGGCTAGCGGGGGGTCCGAACACCGGGGAGCTGTTTTTT. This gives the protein CASSLWLAGGPNTGELFF.

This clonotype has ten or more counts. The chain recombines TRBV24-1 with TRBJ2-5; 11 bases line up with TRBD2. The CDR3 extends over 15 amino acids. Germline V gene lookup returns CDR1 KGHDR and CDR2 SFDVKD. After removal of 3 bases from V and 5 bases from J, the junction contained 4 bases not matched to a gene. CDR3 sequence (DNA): TGTGCCACCAGTGATCCGGGACTAGCGGCGGAGACCCAGTACTTC. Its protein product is CATSDPGLAAETQYF.

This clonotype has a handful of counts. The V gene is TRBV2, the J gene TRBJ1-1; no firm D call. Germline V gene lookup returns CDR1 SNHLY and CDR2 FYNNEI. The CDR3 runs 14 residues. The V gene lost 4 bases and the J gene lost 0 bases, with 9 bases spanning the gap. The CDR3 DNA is TGTGCCAGCAGTGTGACCAAGATGAACACTGAAGCTTTCTTT. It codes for CASSVTKMNTEAFF.

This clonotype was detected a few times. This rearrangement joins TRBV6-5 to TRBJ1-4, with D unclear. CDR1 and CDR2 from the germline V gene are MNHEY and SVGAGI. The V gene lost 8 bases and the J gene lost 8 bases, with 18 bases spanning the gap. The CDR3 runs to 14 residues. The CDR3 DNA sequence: TGTGCCAGCGCCCTAGGGCCCTTTCGCGAAAAACTGTTTTTT. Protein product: CASALGPFREKLFF.

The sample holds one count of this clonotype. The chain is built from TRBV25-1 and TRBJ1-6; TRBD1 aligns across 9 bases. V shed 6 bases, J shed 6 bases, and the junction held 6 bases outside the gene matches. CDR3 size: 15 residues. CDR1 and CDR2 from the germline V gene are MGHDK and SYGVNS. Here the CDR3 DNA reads TGTGCCAGCAGGTTGGGGACAGGGATTAATTCACCCCTCCACTTT. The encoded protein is CASRLGTGINSPLHF.

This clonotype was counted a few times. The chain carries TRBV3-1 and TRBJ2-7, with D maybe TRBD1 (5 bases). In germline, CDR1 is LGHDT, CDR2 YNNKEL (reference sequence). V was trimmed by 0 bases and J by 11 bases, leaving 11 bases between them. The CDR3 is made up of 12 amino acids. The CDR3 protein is CASSQDRAGKYF. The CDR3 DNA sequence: TGTGCCAGCAGCCAAGATCGGGCAGGGAAGTACTTC.

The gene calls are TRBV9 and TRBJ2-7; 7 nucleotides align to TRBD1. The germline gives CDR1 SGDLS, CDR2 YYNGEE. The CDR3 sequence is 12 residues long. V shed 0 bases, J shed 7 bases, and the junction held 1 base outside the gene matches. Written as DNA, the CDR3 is TGTGCCAGCAGCGTAGTACAGGGGGAGCAGTACTTC. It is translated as CASSVVQGEQYF.

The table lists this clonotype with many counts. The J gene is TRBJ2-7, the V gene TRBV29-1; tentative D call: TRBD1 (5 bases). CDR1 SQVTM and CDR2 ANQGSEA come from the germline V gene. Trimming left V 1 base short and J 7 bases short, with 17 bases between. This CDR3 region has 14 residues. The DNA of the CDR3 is TGCAGCGTTGAAGGGGCAGGGCCCCCGACGGAGCAGTACTTC. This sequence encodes CSVEGAGPPTEQYF.

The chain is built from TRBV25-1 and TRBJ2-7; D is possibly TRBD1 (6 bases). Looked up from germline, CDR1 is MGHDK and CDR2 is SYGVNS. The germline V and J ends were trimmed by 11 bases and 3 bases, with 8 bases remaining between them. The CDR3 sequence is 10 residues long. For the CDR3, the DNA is TGTGCCGAAGGGGGCTACGAGCAGTACTTC. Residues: CAEGGYEQYF.

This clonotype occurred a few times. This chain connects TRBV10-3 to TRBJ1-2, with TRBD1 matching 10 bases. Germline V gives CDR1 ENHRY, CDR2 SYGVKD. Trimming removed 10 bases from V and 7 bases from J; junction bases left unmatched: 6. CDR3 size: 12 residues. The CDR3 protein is CATGTGEGGYTF. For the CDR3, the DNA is TGTGCCACCGGGACAGGGGAGGGTGGCTACACCTTC.

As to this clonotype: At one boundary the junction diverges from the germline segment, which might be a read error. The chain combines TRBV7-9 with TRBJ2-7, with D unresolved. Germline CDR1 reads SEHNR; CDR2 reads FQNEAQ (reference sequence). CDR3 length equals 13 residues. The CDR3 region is CASSLRSSYEQHF. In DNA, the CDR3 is TGTGCCAGCAGCTTACGGAGTTCCTACGAGCAGCACTTC.

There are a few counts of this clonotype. CDR3 coding DNA: TGTGCCAGCAGCTTAGGGACAGGATCAACTAATGAAAAACTGTTTTTT. Translated, it gives CASSLGTGSTNEKLFF. The chain joins TRBV7-2 to TRBJ1-4; TRBD1 agrees at 7 bases. After removal of 1 base from V and 0 bases from J, the junction contained 2 bases not matched to a gene. Germline CDR1 SGHTA, CDR2 FQGNSA. The CDR3 spans 16 residues.

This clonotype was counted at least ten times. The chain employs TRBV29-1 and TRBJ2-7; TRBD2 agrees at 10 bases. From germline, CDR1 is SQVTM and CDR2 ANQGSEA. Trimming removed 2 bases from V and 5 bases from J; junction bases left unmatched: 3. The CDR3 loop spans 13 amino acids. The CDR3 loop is CSVETSGTNEQYF. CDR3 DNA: TGCAGCGTTGAAACTAGCGGGACTAACGAGCAGTACTTC.

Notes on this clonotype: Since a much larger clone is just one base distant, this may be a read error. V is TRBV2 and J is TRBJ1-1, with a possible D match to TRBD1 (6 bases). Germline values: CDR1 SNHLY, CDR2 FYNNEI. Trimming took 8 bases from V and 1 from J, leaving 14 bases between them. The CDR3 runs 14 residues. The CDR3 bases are TGTGCCAGCCCCCGGACAGCCGAGAACACTGAAGCTTTCTTT. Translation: CASPRTAENTEAFF.

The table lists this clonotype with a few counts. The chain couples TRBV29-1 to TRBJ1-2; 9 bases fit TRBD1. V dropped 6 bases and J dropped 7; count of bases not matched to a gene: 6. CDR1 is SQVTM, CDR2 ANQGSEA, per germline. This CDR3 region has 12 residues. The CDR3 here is CSVPQGASGYTF. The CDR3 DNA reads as TGCAGCGTCCCACAGGGGGCTAGTGGCTACACCTTC.

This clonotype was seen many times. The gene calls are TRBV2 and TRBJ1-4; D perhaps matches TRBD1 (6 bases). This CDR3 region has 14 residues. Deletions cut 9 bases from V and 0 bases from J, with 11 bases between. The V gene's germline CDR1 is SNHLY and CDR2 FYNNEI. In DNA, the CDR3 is TGTGCCAGTGGGGGCCGATCAACTAATGAAAAACTGTTTTTT. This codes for CASGGRSTNEKLFF.